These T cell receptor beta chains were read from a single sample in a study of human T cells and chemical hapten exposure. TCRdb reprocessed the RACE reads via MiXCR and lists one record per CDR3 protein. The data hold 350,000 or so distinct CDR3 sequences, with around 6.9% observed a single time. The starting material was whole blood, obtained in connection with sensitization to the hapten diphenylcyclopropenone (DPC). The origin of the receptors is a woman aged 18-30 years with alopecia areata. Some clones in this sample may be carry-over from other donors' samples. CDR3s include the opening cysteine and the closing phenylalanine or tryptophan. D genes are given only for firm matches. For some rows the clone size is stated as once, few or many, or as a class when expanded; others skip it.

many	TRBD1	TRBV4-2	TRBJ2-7	CASSQDRTGDFYEQYF	TGTGCCAGCAGCCAAGATAGGACAGGGGACTTCTACGAGCAGTACTTC
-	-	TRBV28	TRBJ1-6	CASLGRMHSPLHF	TGTGCCAGCCTAGGCAGGATGCATTCACCCCTCCACTTT
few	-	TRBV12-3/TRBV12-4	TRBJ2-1	CASSPLDPPPWEQFF	TGTGCCAGCAGCCCGTTGGATCCTCCCCCATGGGAGCAGTTCTTC
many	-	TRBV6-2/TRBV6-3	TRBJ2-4	CASSSGGDSKNIQYF	TGTGCCAGCAGTTCGGGCGGGGACTCTAAAAACATTCAGTACTTC
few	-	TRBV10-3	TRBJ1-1	CATRRVNTEAFF	TGTGCCACCCGACGGGTGAACACTGAAGCTTTCTTT
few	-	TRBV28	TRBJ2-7	CASSLASGATYEQYF	TGTGCCAGCAGTTTGGCGTCAGGGGCGACCTACGAGCAGTACTTC
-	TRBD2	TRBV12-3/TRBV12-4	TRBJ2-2	CASSLSGLARALFF	TGTGCCAGCAGTTTGAGCGGACTAGCGCGTGCGCTGTTTTTT
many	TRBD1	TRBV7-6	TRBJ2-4	CASSLPGQGNIQYF	TGTGCCAGCAGCTTACCGGGACAGGGGAACATTCAGTACTTC
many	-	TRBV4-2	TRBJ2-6	CASSQGIGGSGANVLTF	TGTGCCAGCAGCCAAGGGATTGGGGGCTCTGGGGCCAACGTCCTGACTTTC
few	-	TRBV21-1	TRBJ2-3	CASSKRRVDSPHRGGTDTQYF	TGTGCCAGCAGCAAAAGAAGGGTGGACAGCCCTCATAGGGGGGGCACAGATACGCAGTATTTT
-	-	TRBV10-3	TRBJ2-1	CAIFRTGGNEQFF	TGTGCCATCTTCCGGACGGGTGGCAATGAGCAGTTCTTC
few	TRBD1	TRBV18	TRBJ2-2	CASSPPTGGMTGELFF	TGTGCCAGCTCACCACCAACAGGGGGAATGACCGGGGAGCTGTTTTTT
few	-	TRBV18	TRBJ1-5	CASSSADGSNQPQHF	TGTGCCAGCTCGTCAGCCGACGGTAGCAATCAGCCCCAGCATTTT
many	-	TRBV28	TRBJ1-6	CASSLSGKGGSPLHF	TGTGCCAGCAGTTTATCCGGGAAAGGAGGTTCACCCCTCCACTTT
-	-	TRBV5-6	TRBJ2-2	CASSSTPGRTNTGELFF	TGTGCCAGCAGCTCGACCCCGGGACGTACGAACACCGGGGAGCTGTTTTTT
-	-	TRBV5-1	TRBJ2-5	CASRVTEETQYF	TGCGCCAGCAGGGTGACAGAAGAGACCCAGTACTTC
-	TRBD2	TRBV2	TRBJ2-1	CASKGPSGGLYNEQFF	TGTGCCAGCAAGGGTCCCAGCGGGGGTCTATACAATGAGCAGTTCTTC
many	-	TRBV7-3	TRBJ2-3	CASTAGTSTDTQYF	TGTGCCAGCACCGCAGGCACAAGCACAGATACGCAGTATTTT
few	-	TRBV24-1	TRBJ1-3	CATSDGASGNTIYF	TGTGCCACCAGTGACGGGGCCTCTGGAAACACCATATATTTT
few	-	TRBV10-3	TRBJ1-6	CAISELIGLGSPLHF	TGTGCCATCAGTGAATTAATAGGGTTGGGGTCACCCCTCCACTTT
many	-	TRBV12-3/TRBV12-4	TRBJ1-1	CASSPRGGRKNTEAFF	TGTGCCAGCAGCCCGCGAGGGGGGCGCAAGAACACTGAAGCTTTCTTT
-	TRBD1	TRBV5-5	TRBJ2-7	CASSLLGQSYEQYF	TGTGCCAGCAGCTTGCTGGGACAGTCCTACGAGCAGTACTTC
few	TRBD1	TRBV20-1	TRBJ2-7	CSASDRGSYEQYF	TGCAGTGCTAGTGACAGGGGGTCCTACGAGCAGTACTTC
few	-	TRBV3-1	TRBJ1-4	CASSQSSGLRSEKLFF	TGTGCCAGCAGCCAATCGTCAGGGCTGAGGAGTGAAAAACTGTTTTTT
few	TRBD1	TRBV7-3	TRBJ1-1	CASSLKSGRGASEAFF	TGTGCCAGCAGCTTAAAATCTGGCAGGGGGGCGTCTGAAGCTTTCTTT
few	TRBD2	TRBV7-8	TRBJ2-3	CATQPSSGGNSDTQYF	TGTGCCACCCAGCCCTCTAGCGGGGGGAACTCAGATACGCAGTATTTT
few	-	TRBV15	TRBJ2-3	CATSRDGADRTDTQYF	TGTGCCACCAGCAGAGATGGGGCGGACCGCACAGATACGCAGTATTTT
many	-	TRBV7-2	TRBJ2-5	CASSRDNQETQYF	TGTGCCAGCAGCCGGGACAACCAAGAGACCCAGTACTTC